Included here is one T cell receptor beta chain sequence, with context. The data belong to a study of Graves' ophthalmopathy and Graves' hyperthyroidism. The sequenced template was RNA, covering the TCR beta CDR3 region. HTBI primers were employed in first-round RT-PCR, then a second-round multiplex PCR followed. TCRdb re-derived calls from the multiplex PCR reads in MiXCR, one entry per CDR3 protein. There are 1 million to 1.3 million distinct CDR3 sequences in the sample; less than 45% occur only once, and approximately 12% lies in the top ten. Trimming took off 3 bases at V and 4 bases at J, with 16 bases between the two ends. Germline values: CDR1 DFQATT, CDR2 SNEGSKA (reference sequence). The length of the CDR3 is 14 residues.

This TCR came from an adult man with Graves' hyperthyroidism. Sequenced: peripheral blood or thyroid tissue (not recorded which). The chain uses TRBV20-1 and TRBJ2-7; D assignment may be TRBD1 or TRBD2 (6 bases each). The CDR3 loop reads CSARGGGLGYEQYF. In nucleotides, the CDR3 is TGCAGTGCTAGGGGGGGCGGTCTTGGGTACGAGCAGTACTTC.